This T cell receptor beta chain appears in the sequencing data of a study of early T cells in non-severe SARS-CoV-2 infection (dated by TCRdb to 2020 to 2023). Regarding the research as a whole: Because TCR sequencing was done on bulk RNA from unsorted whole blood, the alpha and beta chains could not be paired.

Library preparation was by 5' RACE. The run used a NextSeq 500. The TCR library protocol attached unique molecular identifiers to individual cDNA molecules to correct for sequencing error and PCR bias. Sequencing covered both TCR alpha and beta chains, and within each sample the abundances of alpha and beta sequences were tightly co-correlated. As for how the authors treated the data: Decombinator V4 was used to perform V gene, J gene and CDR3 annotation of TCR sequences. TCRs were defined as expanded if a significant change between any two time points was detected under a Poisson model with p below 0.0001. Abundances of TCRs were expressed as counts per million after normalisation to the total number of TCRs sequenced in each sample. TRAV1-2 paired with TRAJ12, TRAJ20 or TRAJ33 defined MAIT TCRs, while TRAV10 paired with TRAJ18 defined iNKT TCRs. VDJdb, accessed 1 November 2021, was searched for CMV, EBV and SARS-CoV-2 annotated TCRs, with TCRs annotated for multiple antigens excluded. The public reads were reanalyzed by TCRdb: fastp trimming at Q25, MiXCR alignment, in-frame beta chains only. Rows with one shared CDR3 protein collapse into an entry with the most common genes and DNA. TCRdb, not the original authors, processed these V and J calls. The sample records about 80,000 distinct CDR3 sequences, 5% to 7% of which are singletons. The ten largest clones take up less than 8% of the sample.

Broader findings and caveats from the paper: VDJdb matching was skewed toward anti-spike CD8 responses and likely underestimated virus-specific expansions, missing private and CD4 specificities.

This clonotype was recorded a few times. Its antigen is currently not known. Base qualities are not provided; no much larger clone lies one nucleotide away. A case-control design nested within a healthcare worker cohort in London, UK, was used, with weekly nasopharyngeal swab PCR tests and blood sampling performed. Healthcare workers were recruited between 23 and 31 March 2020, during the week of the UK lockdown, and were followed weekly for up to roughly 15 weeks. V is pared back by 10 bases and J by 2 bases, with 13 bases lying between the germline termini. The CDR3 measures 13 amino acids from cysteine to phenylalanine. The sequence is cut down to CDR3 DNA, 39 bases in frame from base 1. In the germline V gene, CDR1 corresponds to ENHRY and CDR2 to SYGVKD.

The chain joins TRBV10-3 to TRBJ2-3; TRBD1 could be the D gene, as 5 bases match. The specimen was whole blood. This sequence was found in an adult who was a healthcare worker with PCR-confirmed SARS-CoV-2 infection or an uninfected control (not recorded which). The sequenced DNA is TGTGCCAACCGAAGACAGTTCACAGATACGCAGTATTTT. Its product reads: CANRRQFTDTQYF.